This T cell receptor (beta chain) derives from a study of blood T cell repertoires in COVID-19. Whole-study context: Sample material is recorded as cDNA or gDNA derived from T cells, B-cell-depleted T cells, or PBMCs.

Sequenced by immunoSEQ multiplex PCR; TCRdb stores in-frame clones only, minus some. Seen here are fewer than 250,000 clones, 88% observed once, and the top ten hold under 15%. The CDR3 spans 14 residues. With 5 bases removed from V and 7 bases from J, the gap between germline ends came to 12 bases. Germline lookup yields CDR1 MNHEY and CDR2 SVGAGI. The sequenced material came from PBMCs or T cells enriched from blood (not recorded which). The receptor comes from a woman between 50 and 59 years old with acute COVID-19. The V gene is TRBV6-5, the J gene TRBJ1-6; D not certain. The CDR3 is CASSLARSNSPLHF. CDR3 sequence (DNA): TGTGCCAGCAGTCTTGCCAGGTCGAATTCACCCCTCCACTTT.